This passage covers 26 T cell receptor beta chains from one sample sequenced in a study of early T cells in non-severe SARS-CoV-2 infection (dated by TCRdb to about 2021). The protocol used for the library was 5' RACE. Sequencer: NextSeq 500. The public reads were reprocessed in TCRdb via fastp at Q25 and MiXCR, keeping in-frame beta chains. Rows matching on CDR3 protein sequence are summarized as one entry with the most common DNA and genes. A total of around 82,000 distinct CDR3 sequences appear in this sample, around 11% of them only once. Approximately 4.5% of the sample comes from the top ten. Material for sequencing was whole blood. These receptors came from an adult who was a healthcare worker with PCR-confirmed SARS-CoV-2 infection or an uninfected control (not recorded which).

This clonotype came up many times. The rearrangement joins TRBV10-1 to TRBJ1-5, with TRBD1 as a possible D gene (6 bases). The CDR3 extends over 14 amino acids. Germline values: CDR1 WNHNN, CDR2 SYGVQD (reference sequence). V was trimmed by 6 bases and J by 7 bases, leaving 16 bases between them. The CDR3 coding sequence is TGCGCCAGCAGGGGGGGGCAGGGAAGGCAGCCCCAGCATTTT. Its protein product is CASRGGQGRQPQHF.

This clonotype was recorded a few times. The chain recombines TRBV29-1 with TRBJ2-5; 8 bases map to TRBD2. The germline CDR1 and CDR2 sequences are SQVTM and ANQGSEA. V was pared by 6 bases and J by 3 bases, with 6 bases of the junction left unmatched. The CDR3 consists of 13 residues. The chain's CDR3 is CSVTGLAEETQYF. As DNA, the CDR3 is TGCAGCGTAACAGGACTAGCCGAAGAGACCCAGTACTTC.

This clonotype came up many times. The chain links TRBV11-2 to TRBJ2-2; D may be TRBD1 (5 bases). CDR3 length equals 14 residues. The germline V and J ends were trimmed by 3 bases and 4 bases, with 9 bases remaining between them. Per the germline V gene, CDR1 is SGHAT and CDR2 is FQNNGV. In DNA form, the CDR3 reads TGTGCCAGCAGCTTGGACACTTTCACCGGGGAGCTGTTTTTT. As protein: CASSLDTFTGELFF.

This chain uses TRBV11-2 with TRBJ1-4, with unresolved D. This CDR3 has 13 amino acids. V was trimmed by 5 bases and J by 14 bases, leaving 18 bases between them. The germline gives CDR1 SGHAT, CDR2 FQNNGV. CDR3 residues: CASSPTVVGALFF. CDR3 in DNA: TGTGCCAGCAGCCCCACGGTGGTGGGTGCCCTGTTTTTT.

This clonotype was observed at least ten times. The CDR3 region is CSVEETDGNQPQHF. CDR3 nucleotide sequence: TGCAGCGTTGAAGAGACAGACGGCAATCAGCCCCAGCATTTT. The chain employs TRBV29-1 and TRBJ1-5, with a possible D match to TRBD1 (5 bases). Per the germline V gene, CDR1 is SQVTM and CDR2 is ANQGSEA. V dropped 0 bases and J dropped 2 bases, with 8 bases sitting between them. This CDR3 is built from 14 residues.

Comment on this clonotype: A junction boundary mismatches the germline segment, possibly from a read error. The J gene is TRBJ2-3, the V gene TRBV7-6; 10 nucleotides agree with TRBD2. Germline assignment: CDR1 SGHVS and CDR2 FNYEAQ. CDR3 length: 16 residues. The CDR3 nucleotides read TGTGCCAGCAGCCCAGGAGCGGGGGGGAGCACAGATACGAAGTATTTT. It codes for CASSPGAGGSTDTKYF.

The count of this clonotype is one. In DNA, the CDR3 is TGTGCAAGTCGCTTAGTCCCCCCCCGGGACACTGAAGCTTTCTTT. This codes for CASRLVPPRDTEAFF. This sequence joins TRBV12-2 and TRBJ1-1; the tabulated D call, TRBD1, remains unverified against the DNA. TRBV12-2 has pseudogene status. The CDR3 is 15 residues long.

V is TRBV14 and J is TRBJ1-3; D is uncertain. The CDR3 runs 14 residues. In germline, CDR1 is SGHDN, CDR2 FVKESK. V was cut by 0 bases and J by 2 bases, with 5 bases left in between. This chain's CDR3 is CASSQDTAGNTIYF. DNA for the CDR3: TGTGCCAGCAGCCAAGACACCGCTGGAAACACCATATATTTT.

This clonotype was observed at least ten times. This chain uses TRBV12-3 or TRBV12-4 with TRBJ2-3; D gene uncertain. V was clipped by 4 bases and J by 3 bases, with 2 bases between them. The CDR3 loop spans 11 amino acids. In DNA form, the CDR3 reads TGTGCCAGCAGTTATACAGATACGCAGTATTTT. Its protein product is CASSYTDTQYF.

This clonotype has only a few counts. This chain uses TRBV7-9 with TRBJ2-5, with TRBD2 matching over 11 bases. This CDR3 is 16 amino acids long. V lost 4 bases, J lost 1 base, and 5 bases stayed unmatched. Germline V gene lookup returns CDR1 SEHNR and CDR2 FQNEAQ (reference sequence). The CDR3 DNA follows: TGTGCCAGCAGCTACCGACTAGCGGGGATCCAAGAGACCCAGTACTTC. Protein sequence: CASSYRLAGIQETQYF. The full variable domain, with the rest looked up from reference TRBV7-9 and TRBJ2-5, is DTGVSQNPRHKITKRGQNVTFRCDPISEHNRLYWYRQTLGQGPEFLTYFQNEAQLEKSRLLSDRFSAERPKGSFSTLEIQRTEQGDSAMYLCASSYRLAGIQETQYFGPGTRLLVL.

Details on this clonotype: The junction departs from germline at one end; a sequencing error may be responsible. The chain employs TRBV12-3 or TRBV12-4 and TRBJ1-3; 8 bases fit TRBD1. The CDR3 consists of 15 residues. The CDR3 DNA reads as TGTGTCAGCAGTCTCCGGACAGGGACGGGAAACACCATATATTTT. Protein product: CVSSLRTGTGNTIYF.

This clonotype has ten or more counts. The chain couples TRBV7-2 to TRBJ2-1; perhaps TRBD1 as D (5 bases). The CDR3 has 13 residues. Germline assignment: CDR1 SGHTA and CDR2 FQGNSA. Between the trimmed V and J ends, which lost 6 bases and 4 bases, there was a span of 10 bases. The CDR3 spells CASRPDSYNEQFF. Written as DNA, the CDR3 is TGTGCCAGCAGACCCGACAGTTACAATGAGCAGTTCTTC.

This clonotype showed up many times. The gene calls are TRBV11-2 and TRBJ1-1; D unclear. Looked up from germline, CDR1 is SGHAT and CDR2 is FQNNGV. With 5 bases removed from V and 6 bases from J, the gap between germline ends came to 10 bases. The CDR3 is 12 amino acids. CDR3 residues: CASSGRTAEAFF. The CDR3 DNA reads TGTGCCAGCAGCGGCCGGACTGCTGAAGCTTTCTTT.

This clonotype has a handful of counts. J is TRBJ2-3 and V is TRBV7-7; 11 bases fit TRBD2. This CDR3 region has 16 residues. With 6 bases clipped from V and 2 bases from J, the junction kept 7 bases outside the gene matches. Germline lookup yields CDR1 SSHAT and CDR2 FNYEAQ (reference sequence). The CDR3 DNA sequence: TGTGCCAGCAGTCCCTTGGGACTAGCGGACACAGATACGCAGTATTTT. Its protein product is CASSPLGLADTDTQYF.

A word on this clonotype: A read error may be the cause here, since a much bigger clone is one base away. This chain connects TRBV12-3 or TRBV12-4 to TRBJ2-3; the D gene could be TRBD1 or TRBD2 (6 bases each). The CDR3 is made up of 10 amino acids. V was cut by 10 bases and J by 10 bases, with 12 bases left in between. CDR3 region: CATRGDAQYF. The CDR3 DNA sequence: TGTGCCACGAGGGGGGATGCGCAGTATTTT.

This clonotype has ten or more counts. The chain links TRBV5-1 to TRBJ2-1; 10 nucleotides match TRBD1. CDR1 is SGHRS and CDR2 is YFSETQ in the germline V gene. This CDR3 contains 16 residues. The J segment lost 7 bases and the V segment lost 0 bases, leaving 7 bases of the junction unmatched. The CDR3 DNA is TGCGCCAGCAGCTTGGGACAGGGGGCGCCGTGGAATGAGCAGTTCTTC. It specifies CASSLGQGAPWNEQFF.

This clonotype was seen a handful of times. This chain uses TRBV11-2 with TRBJ2-2; either TRBD1 or TRBD2 may supply D (5 bases each). Trimming shortened V by 4 bases and J by 2 bases, and 11 bases separated the two germline ends. CDR1 and CDR2 (germline): SGHAT, FQNNGV. The CDR3 runs to 15 residues. CDR3 in amino acids: CASSYGTANTGELFF. In DNA form, the CDR3 reads TGTGCCAGCAGCTACGGGACGGCAAACACCGGGGAGCTGTTTTTT.

This clonotype occurred many times. The chain is built from TRBV20-1 and TRBJ1-1, with 7 positions matching TRBD1. Per germline, CDR1 DFQATT and CDR2 SNEGSKA (reference sequence). The junction had 0 bases not matched to a gene; V was cut back by 5 bases and J by 6 bases. The CDR3 sequence is 10 residues long. The CDR3 nucleotides are TGCAGTGCTCAGGGGGCTGAAGCTTTCTTT. Residues: CSAQGAEAFF.

This clonotype appeared many times. This chain joins TRBV9 and TRBJ2-3; 8 positions match TRBD2. Germline CDR1 reads SGDLS; CDR2 reads YYNGEE. This CDR3 is built from 16 residues. Trimming took 4 bases from V and 5 from J; bases not matched to a gene: 12. CDR3: CASSPRTSPAGDTQYF. CDR3 coding DNA: TGTGCCAGCAGCCCAAGGACTAGCCCCGCAGGAGATACGCAGTATTTT.

This clonotype was counted many times. The chain has TRBV20-1 and TRBJ2-7, with D tentatively TRBD1 or TRBD2 (5 bases each). Trimming removed 5 bases at V and 3 bases at J, with 14 bases between. This CDR3 has 13 amino acids. CDR1 is DFQATT and CDR2 is SNEGSKA in the germline V gene (reference sequence). The chain's CDR3 is CSAGRGSYYEQYF. The CDR3 nucleotides read TGCAGTGCTGGCCGGGGCAGCTACTACGAGCAGTACTTC.

This clonotype was counted between two and nine times. The J gene is TRBJ1-6, the V gene TRBV20-1; unclear D gene. The germline V gene encodes CDR1 DFQATT and CDR2 SNEGSKA (reference sequence). Trimming took off 4 bases at V and 7 bases at J, with 8 bases between the two ends. The CDR3 is 12 residues long. The CDR3 nucleotides read TGCAGTGCTACTGATCGGAATTCACCCCTCCACTTT. Protein: CSATDRNSPLHF.

This clonotype was found many times. DNA of the CDR3: TGCGCCAGCAGTGAGCCGTTCAGTTCGGGGGAGCAGTACTTC. Amino acid sequence: CASSEPFSSGEQYF. The V call is TRBV10-2, the J call TRBJ2-7; D is possibly TRBD2 (5 bases). This CDR3 has 14 residues. Trimming removed 2 bases from V and 7 bases from J, with 15 bases in between. CDR1 is WSHSY and CDR2 is SAAADI in the germline V gene.

This clonotype was detected a few times. The chain has TRBV6-2 or TRBV6-3 and TRBJ2-1; 8 bases map to TRBD2. From germline, CDR1 is MNHEY and CDR2 SVGEGT. V shed 7 bases and J 4 bases; nucleotides not matched to a gene: 3. This CDR3 is built from 13 residues. CDR3 nucleotide sequence: TGTGCCAGCAATATAGCGGGGTACAATGAGCAGTTCTTC. It encodes CASNIAGYNEQFF.

Turning to this clonotype: An end of the junction does not agree with germline; a read error may underlie this. J is TRBJ2-7 and V is TRBV19; a weak D match, TRBD2 (6 bases). CDR1 LNHDA and CDR2 SQIVND come from the germline V gene (reference sequence). This CDR3 region has 13 residues. CDR3 loop: CASSIAFGGEQYF. CDR3 nucleotide sequence: TGTGCCAGTAGCATAGCCTTCGGGGGCGAGCAGTACTTC.

The table lists this clonotype with many counts. The genes are TRBV11-2 and TRBJ2-7; the match to TRBD1 covers 9 bases. V lost 5 bases and J lost 3; bases outside the gene matches: 11. From germline, CDR1 is SGHAT and CDR2 FQNNGV. There are 16 residues in the CDR3. The CDR3 DNA follows: TGTGCCAGCAGCCCGGGACAGGGCCAGGAGGGCTACGAGCAGTACTTC. Encoded protein: CASSPGQGQEGYEQYF.

The chain couples TRBV18 to TRBJ2-7; 11 bases line up with TRBD1. This CDR3 region has 13 residues. V lost 2 bases and J lost 6; bases outside the gene matches: 0. CDR1 and CDR2 from the germline V gene are KGHSH and LQKENI. The CDR3 bases are TGTGCCAGCTCACCAGGGACAGGGGGCGAGCAGTACTTC. It codes for CASSPGTGGEQYF.